This passage covers 2 T cell receptor beta chains from one sample sequenced in a study of blood T cell repertoires in COVID-19 (dated by TCRdb to the early 2020s). Library construction relied on the immunoSEQ multiplex PCR assay. Imported from immuneACCESS, the table was reduced by TCRdb to in-frame sequences with V and J called. These copies leave out some clones; in studies compared against another copy, an unresolved V gene accounts for under half, and the cause of the remainder is not known. This sample lists 250,000 or so clones; about four fifths were detected once. The top ten hold about 3.6% of the sample. The sequencing input was PBMCs or T cells enriched from blood (not recorded which). The receptors stem from a woman aged 40-49 years who had been exposed to COVID-19.

The CDR3 region has the DNA TGTGCCAGCAGCCTGGACTATGACAATGAGCAGTTCTTC. This sequence encodes CASSLDYDNEQFF. The rearrangement links TRBV12-3 or TRBV12-4 to TRBJ2-1; possibly TRBD2 for D (6 bases). The CDR3 is made up of 13 amino acids. Trimming cost V 6 bases and J 5 bases, with 11 bases left between them.

V is TRBV19 and J is TRBJ2-3; TRBD2 matches at 9 bases. CDR3 length equals 15 residues. The junction had 7 bases not matched to a gene; V was cut back by 7 bases and J by 2 bases. In germline, CDR1 is LNHDA, CDR2 SQIVND (reference sequence). The CDR3 loop is CASTPVAGDTDTQYF. The CDR3 DNA follows: TGTGCCAGTACCCCGGTAGCGGGGGACACAGATACGCAGTATTTT.